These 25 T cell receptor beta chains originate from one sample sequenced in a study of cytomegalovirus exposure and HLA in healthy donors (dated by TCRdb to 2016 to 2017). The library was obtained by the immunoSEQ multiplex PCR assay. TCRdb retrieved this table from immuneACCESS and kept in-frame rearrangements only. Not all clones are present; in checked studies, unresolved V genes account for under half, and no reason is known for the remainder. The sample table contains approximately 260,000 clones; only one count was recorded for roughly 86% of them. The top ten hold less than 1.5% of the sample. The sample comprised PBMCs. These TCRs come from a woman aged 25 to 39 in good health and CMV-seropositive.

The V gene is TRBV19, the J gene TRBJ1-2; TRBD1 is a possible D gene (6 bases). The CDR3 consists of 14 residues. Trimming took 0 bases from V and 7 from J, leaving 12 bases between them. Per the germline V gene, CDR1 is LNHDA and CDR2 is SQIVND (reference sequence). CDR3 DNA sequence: TGTGCCAGTAGTATAGATACAGGGTCGGGTGGCTACACCTTC. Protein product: CASSIDTGSGGYTF.

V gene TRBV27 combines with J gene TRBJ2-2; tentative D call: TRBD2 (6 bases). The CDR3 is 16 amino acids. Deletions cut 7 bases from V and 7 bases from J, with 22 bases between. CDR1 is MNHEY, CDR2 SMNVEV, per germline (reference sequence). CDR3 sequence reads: CASNFHSRGTNGELFF. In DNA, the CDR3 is TGTGCCAGCAACTTCCATTCGCGGGGTACAAACGGGGAGCTGTTTTTT.

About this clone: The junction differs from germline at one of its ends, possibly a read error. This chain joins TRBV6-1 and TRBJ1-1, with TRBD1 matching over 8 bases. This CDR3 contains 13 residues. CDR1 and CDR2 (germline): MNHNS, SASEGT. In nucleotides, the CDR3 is TGTGCCAGCAGCGAAGACAGGGGCACTGAAGCTTTCTTT. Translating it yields CASSEDRGTEAFF.

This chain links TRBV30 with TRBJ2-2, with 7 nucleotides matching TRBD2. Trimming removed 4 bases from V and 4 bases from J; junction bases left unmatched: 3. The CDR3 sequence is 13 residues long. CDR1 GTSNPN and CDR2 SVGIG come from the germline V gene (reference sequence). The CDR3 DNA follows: TGTGCCTGGAAGGCTAGCGGCACCGGGGAGCTGTTTTTT. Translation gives CAWKASGTGELFF.

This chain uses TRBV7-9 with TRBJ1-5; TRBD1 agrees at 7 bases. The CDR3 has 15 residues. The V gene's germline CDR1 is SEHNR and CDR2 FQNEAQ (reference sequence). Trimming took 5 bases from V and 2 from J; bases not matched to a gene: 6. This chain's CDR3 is CASSRTGEGNQPQHF. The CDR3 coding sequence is TGTGCCAGCAGCAGAACAGGGGAGGGCAATCAGCCCCAGCATTTT.

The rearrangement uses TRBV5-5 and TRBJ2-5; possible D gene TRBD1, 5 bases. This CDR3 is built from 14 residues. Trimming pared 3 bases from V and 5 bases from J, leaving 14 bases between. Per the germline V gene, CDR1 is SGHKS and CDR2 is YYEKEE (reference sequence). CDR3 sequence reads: CASSSYQGAETQYF. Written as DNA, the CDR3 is TGTGCCAGCAGCTCATACCAGGGCGCGGAGACCCAGTACTTC.

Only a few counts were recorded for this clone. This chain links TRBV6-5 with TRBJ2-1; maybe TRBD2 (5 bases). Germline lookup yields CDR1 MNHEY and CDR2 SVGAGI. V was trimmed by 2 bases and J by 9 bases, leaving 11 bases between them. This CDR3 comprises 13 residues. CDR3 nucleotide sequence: TGTGCCAGCAGTTACGGGAGAGGGCCTGAGCAGTTCTTC. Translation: CASSYGRGPEQFF.

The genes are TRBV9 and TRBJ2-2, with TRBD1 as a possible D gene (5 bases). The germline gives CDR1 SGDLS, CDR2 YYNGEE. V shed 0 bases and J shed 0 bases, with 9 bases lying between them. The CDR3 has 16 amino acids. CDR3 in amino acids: CASSVVPRANTGELFF. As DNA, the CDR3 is TGTGCCAGCAGCGTAGTACCCAGGGCGAACACCGGGGAGCTGTTTTTT.

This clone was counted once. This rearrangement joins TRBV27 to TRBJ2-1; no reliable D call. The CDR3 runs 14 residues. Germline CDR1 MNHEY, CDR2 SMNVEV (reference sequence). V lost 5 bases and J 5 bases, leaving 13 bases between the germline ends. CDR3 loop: CASSLIAKNNEQFF. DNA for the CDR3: TGTGCCAGCAGTCTAATTGCCAAAAACAATGAGCAGTTCTTC.

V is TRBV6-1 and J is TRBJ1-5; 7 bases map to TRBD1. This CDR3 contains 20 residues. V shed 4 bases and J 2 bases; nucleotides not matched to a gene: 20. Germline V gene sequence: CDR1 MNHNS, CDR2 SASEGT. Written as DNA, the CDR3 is TGTGCCAGCAGTGGAAAAATGGAAGGGGGCGAGAGACTTGGCAATCAGCCCCAGCATTTT. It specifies CASSGKMEGGERLGNQPQHF.

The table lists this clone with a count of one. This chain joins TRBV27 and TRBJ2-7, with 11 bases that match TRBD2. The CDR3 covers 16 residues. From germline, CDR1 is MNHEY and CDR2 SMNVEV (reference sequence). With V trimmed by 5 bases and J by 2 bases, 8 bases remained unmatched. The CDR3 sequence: CASSPQMGLAAYEQYF. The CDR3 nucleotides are TGTGCCAGCAGTCCCCAAATGGGACTAGCGGCCTACGAGCAGTACTTC.

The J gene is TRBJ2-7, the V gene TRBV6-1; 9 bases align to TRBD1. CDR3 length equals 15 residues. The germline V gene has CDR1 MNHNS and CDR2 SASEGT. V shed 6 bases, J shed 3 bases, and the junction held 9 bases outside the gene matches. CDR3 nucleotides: TGTGCCAGCAGACCCAGGGACAGGGAAGGCTACGAGCAGTACTTC. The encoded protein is CASRPRDREGYEQYF.

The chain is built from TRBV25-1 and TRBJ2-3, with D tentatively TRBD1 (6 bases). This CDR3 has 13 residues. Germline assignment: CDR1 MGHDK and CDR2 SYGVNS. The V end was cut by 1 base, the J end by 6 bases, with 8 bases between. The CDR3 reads CASSEFQGDTQYF. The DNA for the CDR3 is TGTGCCAGCAGTGAATTTCAGGGGGATACGCAGTATTTT. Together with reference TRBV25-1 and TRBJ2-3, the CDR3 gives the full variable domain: EADIYQTPRYLVIGTGKKITLECSQTMGHDKMYWYQQDPGMELHLIHYSYGVNSTEKGDLSSESTVSRIRTEHFPLTLESARPSHTSQYLCASSEFQGDTQYFGPGTRLTVL.

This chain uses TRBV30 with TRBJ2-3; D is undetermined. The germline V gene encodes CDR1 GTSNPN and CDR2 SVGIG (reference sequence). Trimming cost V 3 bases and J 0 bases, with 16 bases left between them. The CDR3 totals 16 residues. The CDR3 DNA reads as TGTGCCTGGAGCCAAATACTGGCGGTTAGCACAGATACGCAGTATTTT. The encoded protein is CAWSQILAVSTDTQYF.

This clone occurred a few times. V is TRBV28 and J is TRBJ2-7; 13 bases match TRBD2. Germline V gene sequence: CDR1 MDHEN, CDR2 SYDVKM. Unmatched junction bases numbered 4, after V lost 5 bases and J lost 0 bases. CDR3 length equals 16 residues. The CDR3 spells CASSTGTSGASYEQYF. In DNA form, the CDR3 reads TGTGCCAGCAGTACCGGGACTAGCGGGGCCTCCTACGAGCAGTACTTC.

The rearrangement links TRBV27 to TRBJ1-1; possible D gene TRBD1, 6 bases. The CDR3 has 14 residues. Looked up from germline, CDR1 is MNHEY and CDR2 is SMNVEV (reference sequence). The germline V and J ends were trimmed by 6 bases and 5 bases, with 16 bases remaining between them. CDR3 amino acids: CASSLNRVGTEAFF. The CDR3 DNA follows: TGTGCCAGCAGCCTAAACAGGGTGGGAACTGAAGCTTTCTTT.

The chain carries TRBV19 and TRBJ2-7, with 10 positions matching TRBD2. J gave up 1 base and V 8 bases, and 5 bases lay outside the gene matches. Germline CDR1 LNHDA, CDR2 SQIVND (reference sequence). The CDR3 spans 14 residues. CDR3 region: CASSWTSGSYEQYF. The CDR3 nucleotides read TGTGCCAGTTCCTGGACTAGCGGTTCCTACGAGCAGTACTTC.

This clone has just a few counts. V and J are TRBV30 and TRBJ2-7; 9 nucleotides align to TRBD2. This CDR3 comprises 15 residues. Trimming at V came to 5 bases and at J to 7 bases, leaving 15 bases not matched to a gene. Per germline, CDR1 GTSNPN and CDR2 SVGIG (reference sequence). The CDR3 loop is CAWWSSGTRLGEQYF. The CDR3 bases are TGTGCCTGGTGGTCTAGCGGGACTCGCTTGGGAGAGCAGTACTTC.

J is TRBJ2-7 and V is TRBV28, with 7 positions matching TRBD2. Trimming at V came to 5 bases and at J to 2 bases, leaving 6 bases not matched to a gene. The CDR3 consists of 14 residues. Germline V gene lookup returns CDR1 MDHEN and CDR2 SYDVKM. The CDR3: CASSVGLETYEQYF. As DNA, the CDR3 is TGTGCCAGCAGTGTCGGACTAGAGACCTACGAGCAGTACTTC.

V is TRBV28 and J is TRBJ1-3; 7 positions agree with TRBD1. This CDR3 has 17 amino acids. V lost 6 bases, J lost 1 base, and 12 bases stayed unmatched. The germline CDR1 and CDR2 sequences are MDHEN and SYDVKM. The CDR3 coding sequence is TGTGCCAGCAGGTTTTCACAGGGGACCCCATCTGGAAACACCATATATTTT. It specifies CASRFSQGTPSGNTIYF. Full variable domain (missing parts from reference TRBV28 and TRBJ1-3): DVKVTQSSRYLVKRTGEKVFLECVQDMDHENMFWYRQDPGLGLRLIYFSYDVKMKEKGDIPEGYSVSREKKERFSLILESASTNQTSMYLCASRFSQGTPSGNTIYFGEGSWLTVV.

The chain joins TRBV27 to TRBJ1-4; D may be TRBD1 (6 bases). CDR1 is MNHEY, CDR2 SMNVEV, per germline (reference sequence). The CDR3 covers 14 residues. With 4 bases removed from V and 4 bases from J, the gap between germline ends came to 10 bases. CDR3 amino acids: CASSSDRINEKLFF. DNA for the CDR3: TGTGCCAGCAGTTCGGACAGAATTAATGAAAAACTGTTTTTT.

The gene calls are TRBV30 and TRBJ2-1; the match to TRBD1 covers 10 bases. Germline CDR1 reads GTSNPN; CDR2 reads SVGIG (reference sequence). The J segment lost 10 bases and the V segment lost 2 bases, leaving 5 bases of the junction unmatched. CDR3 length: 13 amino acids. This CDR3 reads CAWSRDRGSEQFF. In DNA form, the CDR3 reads TGTGCCTGGAGTAGGGACAGGGGATCCGAGCAGTTCTTC.

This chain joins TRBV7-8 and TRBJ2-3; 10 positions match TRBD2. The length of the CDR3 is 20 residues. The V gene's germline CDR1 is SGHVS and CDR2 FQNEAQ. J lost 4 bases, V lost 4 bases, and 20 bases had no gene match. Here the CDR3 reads CASSSYPSGRASRSSDTQYF. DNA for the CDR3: TGTGCCAGCAGCTCCTACCCCAGCGGGAGGGCCTCACGGAGCTCAGATACGCAGTATTTT.

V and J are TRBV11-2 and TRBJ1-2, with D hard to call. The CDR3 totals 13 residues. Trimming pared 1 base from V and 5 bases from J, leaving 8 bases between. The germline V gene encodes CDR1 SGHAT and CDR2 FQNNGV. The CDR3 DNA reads TGTGCCAGCAGCTTAGGGAGTAAATATGGCTACACCTTC. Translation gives CASSLGSKYGYTF.

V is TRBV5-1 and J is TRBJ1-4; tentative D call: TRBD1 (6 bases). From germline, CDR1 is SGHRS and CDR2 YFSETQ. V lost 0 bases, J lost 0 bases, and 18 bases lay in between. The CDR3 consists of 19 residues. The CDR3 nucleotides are TGCGCCAGCAGCTTGGGTCAGGGGAGTTACGGAGCAACTAATGAAAAACTGTTTTTT. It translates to CASSLGQGSYGATNEKLFF.